The TCR beta chain described here comes from a study of T cells in Graves' hyperthyroidism and ophthalmopathy. Patients were excluded for uncontrolled infection, other autoimmune disease, pregnancy or lactation. Amplified TCR beta CDR3 regions derived from RNA transcripts. HTBI primers were used for first-round RT-PCR of the TCR CDR3. TCRdb re-derived calls from the multiplex PCR reads in MiXCR, one entry per CDR3 protein. The table has 750,000 to 950,000 distinct CDR3 sequences, 38% seen once. The sequence was obtained from a man aged 18 to 29 with Graves' hyperthyroidism. The material sequenced was blood.

CDR3 protein: CASSQDRWQETQYF. CDR3 nucleotide sequence: TGTGCCAGCAGCCAAGATCGATGGCAAGAGACCCAGTACTTC. The chain links TRBV4-2 to TRBJ2-5; D unclear. V was pared by 0 bases and J by 2 bases, with 7 bases between. The CDR3 loop spans 14 amino acids. The V gene's germline CDR1 is LGHNA and CDR2 YNFKEQ.